This T cell receptor (beta chain) was documented in a study of blood T cell repertoires in COVID-19 (dated by TCRdb to between 2020 and 2021). Regarding the research as a whole: The collaborator samples originated in the United States, Italy and Spain and spanned the acute and convalescent phases of COVID-19. Where HLA class I and class II types were available, the types were taken from metadata supplied by the sample provider, not from assay-based typing. The prospective study material was composed of cDNA or gDNA derived from T cells, B-cell-depleted T cells, or PBMCs. The samples were drawn from two sources: the first 160 participants of the ongoing ImmuneRACE study, and 1,000 to 1,500 subjects contributed by 6 global collaborators. The repertoires were released in a freely available public database intended as a resource for research on the immune response to SARS-CoV-2. The dataset comprised deeply sampled blood TCRbeta repertoires from subjects exposed to, actively infected with, or recovered from COVID-19. Nearly every sample came with metadata listing a de-identified subject ID, COVID-19 status, age in years and sex. The paper as a whole reports these results and caveats: Clinical and demographic metadata were provided uncurated, with the amount varying by source and participant.

TCRbeta CDR3 regions were amplified from genomic DNA by means of the immunoSEQ Assay, a bias-controlled multiplex PCR. From the authors' description of their analysis: The number of nucleated cells in each sample was estimated from the amplification of reference gene primers within the assay. To quantify the absolute abundance of each unique TCRbeta CDR3 rearrangement, sequence reads were collapsed and filtered. For each sample, productive Simpson clonality was calculated as the square root of Simpson's diversity index across productive rearrangements. Imported from immuneACCESS, the table was reduced by TCRdb to in-frame sequences with V and J called. These copies leave out some clones; in studies compared against another copy, an unresolved V gene accounts for under half, and the cause of the remainder is not known. D and trimming come from the DNA, and the V and J calls and clone size come from that table. This sample holds 100,000 to 150,000 clones; around four fifths were observed only once. The ten largest clones add up to under 6% of the sample.

Each collaborating institution followed its own protocols to collect whole blood in K2EDTA tubes. For TCRbeta analysis, collaborators shipped samples as frozen whole blood, isolated PBMCs, or DNA extracted from either of those sample types. V is clipped by 4 bases and J by 14 bases, and the sequence between their germline boundaries is 21 bases long. Including the terminal cysteine and phenylalanine, the CDR3 comprises 13 residues. Only the CDR3 region is kept as DNA, spanning 39 bases read in frame from base 1. The germline V gene gives CDR1 as SGHRS and CDR2 as YFSETQ. Notes on this clone: Its antigen is not yet known. No base-level quality is on record; no much larger clone is a single base apart.

This TCR came from a man older than 75 with active or convalescent COVID-19. The source material was peripheral blood. Here the chain combines TRBV5-1 and TRBJ1-2, and TRBD1 may be the D gene, going by 6 matching bases. The nucleotides read TGCGCCAGCAGCCTAAACGTTGGGGGGGCAGAGACCTTC. Its protein is CASSLNVGGAETF.